The 16 T cell receptor beta chains below come from one sample, sequenced in a study of Ad26.COV2.S vaccination and SARS-CoV-2 variants. Sequencing was performed with immunoSEQ multiplex PCR; in TCRdb, only in-frame clones are kept and a portion is missing. The sample carries hundreds of thousands of clones, 89% recorded once. Documented treatment: some 19 received Ad26.COV2.S at low or high dose, single or two shots; 5 received placebo; per-sample allocation not given. Samples came from day 63 after the first vaccine or placebo injection. The sequencing used peripheral blood, collected in a trial of Ad26.COV2.S vaccine versus placebo. These receptors were taken from a person aged 18-65 years who received the Ad26.COV2.S COVID-19 vaccine or a placebo.

The chain has TRBV27 and TRBJ2-1; TRBD1 is a possible D gene (6 bases). Germline V gene sequence: CDR1 MNHEY, CDR2 SMNVEV (reference sequence). V lost 3 bases and J lost 1, with 19 bases in between. The CDR3 sequence is 18 residues long. CDR3 residues: CASSFSINTGFSYNEQFF. In nucleotides, the CDR3 is TGTGCCAGCAGTTTTTCGATAAACACAGGGTTTTCCTACAATGAGCAGTTCTTC.

The chain joins TRBV5-1 to TRBJ1-6, with 9 bases aligning to TRBD1. V gave up 4 bases and J gave up 7 bases; unmatched junction bases: 9. Germline V gene sequence: CDR1 SGHRS, CDR2 YFSETQ. The CDR3 contains 16 residues. CDR3 residues: CASSRRQGGENSPLHF. The DNA of the CDR3 is TGCGCCAGCAGCCGACGACAGGGGGGAGAAAATTCACCCCTCCACTTT.

The V gene is TRBV7-3, the J gene TRBJ1-1; D possibly corresponds to TRBD1 (6 bases). V shed 2 bases and J shed 6 bases, with 10 bases lying between them. The germline gives CDR1 SGHTA, CDR2 FQGTGA. CDR3 length: 13 amino acids. The CDR3 DNA is TGTGCCAGCAGCTTACGGGGGGCAGCTGAAGCTTTCTTT. This translates into CASSLRGAAEAFF. Complete variable domain (other parts from reference TRBV7-3 and TRBJ1-1): GAGVSQTPSNKVTEKGKYVELRCDPISGHTALYWYRQSLGQGPEFLIYFQGTGAADDSGLPNDRFFAVRPEGSVSTLKIQRTERGDSAVYLCASSLRGAAEAFFGQGTRLTVV.

This chain links TRBV5-8 with TRBJ1-1, with a weak D call TRBD1 (5 bases). With 0 bases removed from V and 4 bases from J, the gap between germline ends came to 13 bases. Germline CDR1 is SGHTS and CDR2 is YDEGEE. The CDR3 is 15 residues long. The CDR3 DNA sequence: TGTGCCAGCAGCTTGGACGGGGCGCGGGGCACTGAAGCTTTCTTT. Protein: CASSLDGARGTEAFF.

The chain couples TRBV25-1 to TRBJ1-2; a weak D match, TRBD1 (6 bases). V was shortened by 7 bases and J by 0 bases, with 12 bases between the two germline ends. Germline values: CDR1 MGHDK, CDR2 SYGVNS. This CDR3 has 14 amino acids. The CDR3 spells CASNGGGANYGYTF. CDR3 DNA sequence: TGTGCCAGCAATGGGGGGGGCGCTAACTATGGCTACACCTTC.

The table lists this clone with a count of one. This chain links TRBV6-4 with TRBJ2-2; D is unclear. Between the trimmed V and J ends, which lost 7 bases and 3 bases, there was a span of 12 bases. The V gene's germline CDR1 is MRHNA and CDR2 SNTAGT. CDR3 length: 14 amino acids. CDR3: CASKINGDTGELFF. Here the CDR3 DNA reads TGTGCCAGCAAGATTAACGGAGACACCGGGGAGCTGTTTTTT.

The chain has TRBV5-1 and TRBJ2-3; D call uncertain. This CDR3 has 14 residues. Deletions cut 0 bases from V and 0 bases from J, with 5 bases between. Germline CDR1 SGHRS, CDR2 YFSETQ. CDR3 in DNA: TGCGCCAGCAGCTTGGGAGACAGCACAGATACGCAGTATTTT. It specifies CASSLGDSTDTQYF.

V is TRBV10-3 and J is TRBJ1-4, with D hard to call. Germline V gene data show CDR1 as ENHRY and CDR2 as SYGVKD. The V and J ends lost 0 bases and 4 bases respectively, with 9 bases between them. CDR3 length equals 15 residues. The CDR3 here is CAISESGRVNEKLFF. The CDR3, as DNA: TGTGCCATCAGTGAGTCGGGGAGGGTTAATGAAAAACTGTTTTTT.

This clone was seen a single time. The V call is TRBV9, the J call TRBJ1-1, with D possibly matching TRBD1 (6 bases). The ends were cut back, 0 bases at V and 3 bases at J, with 12 bases in the middle. Germline CDR1 SGDLS, CDR2 YYNGEE. This CDR3 is 15 amino acids long. In DNA, the CDR3 is TGTGCCAGCAGCGTAGGAGGACAGACTTACACTGAAGCTTTCTTT. Translation gives CASSVGGQTYTEAFF.

For the CDR3, the DNA is TGTGCCAGCAGCTTAACGAGGGGCGGTACGCAGTATTTT. Its translation: CASSLTRGGTQYF. The chain joins TRBV11-3 to TRBJ2-3; D may correspond to TRBD1 or TRBD2 (5 bases each). Germline assignment: CDR1 SGHNT and CDR2 YENEEA. The V and J ends lost 2 bases and 8 bases respectively, with 11 bases between them. The CDR3 has 13 amino acids. Together with reference TRBV11-3 and TRBJ2-3, the CDR3 gives the full variable domain: EAGVVQSPRYKIIEKKQPVAFWCNPISGHNTLYWYLQNLGQGPELLIRYENEEAVDDSQLPKDRFSAERLKGVDSTLKIQPAELGDSAVYLCASSLTRGGTQYFGPGTRLTVL.

The J gene is TRBJ2-5, the V gene TRBV6-2 or TRBV6-3; 7 bases align to TRBD2. With V trimmed by 5 bases and J by 5 bases, 8 bases remained unmatched. Per germline, CDR1 MNHEY and CDR2 SVGEGT. CDR3 length: 14 residues. The DNA of the CDR3 is TGTGCCAGCAGTCCCCGACTAGCTGCCGAGACCCAGTACTTC. Translating gives CASSPRLAAETQYF.

This sequence joins TRBV29-1 and TRBJ2-1, with 9 positions matching TRBD2. V trimming: 4 bases; J trimming: 7 bases; junction bases outside the gene matches: 11. The CDR3 extends over 15 amino acids. Per the germline V gene, CDR1 is SQVTM and CDR2 is ANQGSEA. The CDR3 bases are TGCAGCGTTGTAGGGGCGGGAGGGCCAGGGAATGAGCAGTTCTTC. This encodes CSVVGAGGPGNEQFF.

The V and J genes are TRBV24-1 and TRBJ2-1; a weak D match, TRBD1 (7 bases). V was shortened by 3 bases and J by 7 bases, with 15 bases between the two germline ends. Looked up from germline, CDR1 is KGHDR and CDR2 is SFDVKD. The CDR3 totals 15 residues. Written as DNA, the CDR3 is TGTGCCACCAGTGATCCCAGGGGGGCTGGGAATGAGCAGTTCTTC. Translating it yields CATSDPRGAGNEQFF.

The rearrangement uses TRBV7-2 and TRBJ2-7; TRBD2 is a possible D gene (5 bases). V shed 2 bases and J shed 1 base, with 9 bases lying between them. CDR1 is SGHTA, CDR2 FQGNSA, per germline. The CDR3 runs 14 residues. This CDR3 reads CASSLRWESYEQYF. In nucleotides, the CDR3 is TGTGCCAGCAGCTTAAGGTGGGAGTCCTACGAGCAGTACTTC.

This clone was observed a handful of times. The chain employs TRBV20-1 and TRBJ1-2; tentatively, D is TRBD1 (6 bases). The germline V gene encodes CDR1 DFQATT and CDR2 SNEGSKA (reference sequence). V was clipped by 5 bases and J by 5 bases, with 9 bases between them. This CDR3 spans 11 amino acids. The CDR3 nucleotides are TGCAGTGCTCAAGGGGGGTATGGCTACACCTTC. Protein sequence: CSAQGGYGYTF.

The CDR3 DNA reads as TGTGCCAGCAGTTTGAGAGGGTCCCAGTACTATGGCTACACCTTC. Protein sequence: CASSLRGSQYYGYTF. This sequence joins TRBV27 and TRBJ1-2; no firm D call. V shed 3 bases and J shed 3 bases, with 14 bases lying between them. CDR3 length: 15 residues. CDR1 is MNHEY and CDR2 is SMNVEV in the germline V gene (reference sequence).